Each of the 10 T cell receptor beta chains below was sequenced from the same sample in a study of sequential checkpoint blockade in melanoma. The repertoire was sequenced with immunoSEQ multiplex PCR; TCRdb's copy has only in-frame clones and lacks some. The profile covers around 18,000 clones, with around 66% appearing a single time and approximately 12% taken by the ten largest. The treatment denotes: randomized to nivolumab then ipilimumab (arm A) or the reverse (arm B). The sequenced sample was CD8+ T cells sorted from blood (inferred from file names), obtained from a patient given nivolumab and ipilimumab in sequence. The origin of the receptors is a human donor with melanoma.

The J gene is TRBJ2-2, the V gene TRBV6-5; D is unclear. With 0 bases removed from V and 8 bases from J, the gap between germline ends came to 7 bases. The germline V gene encodes CDR1 MNHEY and CDR2 SVGAGI. This CDR3 contains 13 residues. The CDR3 reads CASSYSESGELFF. The DNA for the CDR3 is TGTGCCAGCAGTTACTCGGAGTCTGGGGAGCTGTTTTTT.

The chain links TRBV7-3 to TRBJ2-1; a weak D match, TRBD1 (5 bases). Deletions cut 5 bases from V and 6 bases from J, with 20 bases between. Germline V CDR1 and CDR2: SGHTA, FQGTGA. This CDR3 comprises 16 residues. This CDR3 reads CASSRTELGVFNEQFF. The CDR3 coding sequence is TGTGCCAGCAGCCGAACCGAGTTAGGGGTCTTCAATGAGCAGTTCTTC.

The chain combines TRBV5-1 with TRBJ2-5; 8 positions match TRBD1. The J call may be incorrect, as the DNA end agrees better with TRBJ2-7. CDR3 length equals 14 residues. The germline CDR1 and CDR2 sequences are SGHRS and YFSETQ. The CDR3 region has the DNA TGCGCCAGCAGCTGGGGGACAGGAGCCTACGAGCAGTACTTC. Its translation: CASSWGTGAYEQYF.

The V gene is TRBV15, the J gene TRBJ1-1, with TRBD1 identical over 8 bases. The V and J ends lost 9 bases and 1 base, in that order; junction bases with no gene match: 1. Germline V gives CDR1 LNHNV, CDR2 YYDKDF (reference sequence). This CDR3 has 12 residues. Here the CDR3 reads CATQGANTEAFF. CDR3 nucleotides: TGTGCCACTCAGGGGGCGAACACTGAAGCTTTCTTT.

The chain has TRBV7-9 and TRBJ2-1, with D possibly being TRBD2 (8 bases). The CDR3 length is 17 residues. Trimming took off 5 bases at V and 7 bases at J, with 24 bases between the two ends. The germline CDR1 and CDR2 sequences are SEHNR and FQNEAQ (reference sequence). The CDR3 DNA follows: TGTGCCAGCAGCCCTCCAACAGGGGCGGGAGGAATGAATGAGCAGTTCTTC. Protein product: CASSPPTGAGGMNEQFF.

The rearrangement links TRBV6-5 to TRBJ1-2, with D uncertain. Trimming stripped 2 bases from V and 8 bases from J, with 12 bases between. Germline assignment: CDR1 MNHEY and CDR2 SVGAGI. CDR3 length equals 13 residues. The CDR3 spells CASSYGGTGGYTF. The DNA for the CDR3 is TGTGCCAGCAGTTACGGCGGAACGGGAGGCTACACCTTC.

The V call is TRBV6-5, the J call TRBJ1-4; 7 bases are shared with TRBD1. The junction had 10 bases not matched to a gene; V was cut back by 7 bases and J by 5 bases. CDR3 length: 15 residues. Germline values: CDR1 MNHEY, CDR2 SVGAGI. The CDR3 reads CASTSSETGNEKLFF. For the CDR3, the DNA is TGTGCCAGCACCTCCAGCGAGACAGGGAATGAAAAACTGTTTTTT.

This clone has just a few counts. This sequence joins TRBV27 and TRBJ2-3; 8 nucleotides match TRBD1. The CDR3 has 15 amino acids. Per the germline V gene, CDR1 is MNHEY and CDR2 is SMNVEV (reference sequence). V was pared by 4 bases and J by 0 bases, with 3 bases of the junction left unmatched. CDR3 amino acids: CASSSGQGSTDTQYF. The CDR3 DNA reads TGTGCCAGCAGTTCTGGACAGGGCAGCACAGATACGCAGTATTTT.

This chain connects TRBV11-3 to TRBJ2-5; 9 positions match TRBD1. The germline V gene has CDR1 SGHNT and CDR2 YENEEA. There are 15 residues in the CDR3. J was trimmed by 5 bases and V by 5 bases; bases with no gene match: 9. The CDR3 loop is CASSLQTGGDETQYF. CDR3 bases: TGTGCCAGCAGCCTACAGACAGGGGGGGACGAGACCCAGTACTTC.

The chain links TRBV6-5 to TRBJ2-5; D gene ambiguous. The J call may be mistaken, given a closer DNA end match to TRBJ2-7. Looked up from germline, CDR1 is MNHEY and CDR2 is SVGAGI. The CDR3 sequence is 13 residues long. The CDR3 protein is CASSYAVGYEQYF. DNA for the CDR3: TGTGCCAGCAGTTACGCCGTGGGCTACGAGCAGTACTTC.